This passage covers 13 T cell receptor beta chains from one sample sequenced in a study of T-cell memory formation after mild COVID-19. A single record per CDR3 protein comes from TCRdb applying MiXCR to the 5' RACE reads. The sample holds around 300,000 distinct CDR3 sequences, 12% to 15% seen once. The sample taken for sequencing was PBMCs or a T cell subset sorted from them (not recorded which). All receptors come from a man in his late teens or twenties who had mild COVID-19 (a few samples of this study predate the infection). Cell type and time point are not known.

The sample holds a few counts of this clonotype. Here the CDR3 reads CASRAHTGELFF. CDR3 nucleotides: TGTGCCAGCAGGGCGCACACCGGGGAGCTGTTTTTT. V and J are TRBV11-3 and TRBJ2-2; no clear D. Trimming left V 6 bases short and J 3 bases short, with 5 bases between. Germline V gene lookup returns CDR1 SGHNT and CDR2 YENEEA. The CDR3 loop spans 12 amino acids.

This clonotype has a handful of counts. The V and J genes are TRBV3-1 and TRBJ2-1; TRBD2 aligns across 12 bases. V dropped 4 bases and J dropped 2; count of bases not matched to a gene: 9. CDR1 and CDR2 (germline): LGHDT, YNNKEL (reference sequence). CDR3 length equals 18 residues. This CDR3 is CASSRAPLAGGPYNEQFF. CDR3 in DNA: TGTGCCAGCAGCCGAGCCCCACTAGCGGGGGGACCCTACAATGAGCAGTTCTTC.

This sequence joins TRBV7-6 and TRBJ2-2; the D is unclear. With 6 bases removed from V and 9 bases from J, the gap between germline ends came to 11 bases. The CDR3 has 12 residues. From germline, CDR1 is SGHVS and CDR2 FNYEAQ. CDR3 DNA sequence: TGTGCCAGCAGGATCGACGGAAGGGAGCTGTTTTTT. Protein: CASRIDGRELFF. Full variable domain (missing parts from reference TRBV7-6 and TRBJ2-2): GAGVSQSPRYKVTKRGQDVALRCDPISGHVSLYWYRQALGQGPEFLTYFNYEAQQDKSGLPNDRFSAERPEGSISTLTIQRTEQRDSAMYRCASRIDGRELFFGEGSRLTVL.

The table lists this clonotype with a few counts. The chain has TRBV6-2 or TRBV6-3 and TRBJ2-4; D not certain. Germline assignment: CDR1 MNHEY and CDR2 SVGEGT. V lost 1 base and J lost 0, with 7 bases in between. CDR3 length: 15 residues. The DNA of the CDR3 is TGTGCCAGCAGTTACTGGTCGGTAGCCAAAAACATTCAGTACTTC. Protein product: CASSYWSVAKNIQYF.

The chain joins TRBV10-3 to TRBJ1-2, with 9 positions matching TRBD1. The CDR3 extends over 13 amino acids. Unmatched junction bases numbered 7, after V lost 6 bases and J lost 8 bases. The germline V gene has CDR1 ENHRY and CDR2 SYGVKD. CDR3 sequence: CAIRGQGKDGYTF. CDR3 coding DNA: TGTGCCATCAGGGGACAGGGAAAGGACGGCTACACCTTC.

In this sample, this clonotype turned up a few times. The rearrangement links TRBV7-2 to TRBJ2-5; D remains unclear. Per the germline V gene, CDR1 is SGHTA and CDR2 is FQGNSA. The V and J ends lost 0 bases and 3 bases respectively, with 8 bases between them. This CDR3 spans 14 amino acids. CDR3: CASSLAGRKETQYF. As DNA, the CDR3 is TGTGCCAGCAGCTTAGCGGGCAGGAAAGAGACCCAGTACTTC.

This clonotype was seen more than once but under ten times. The chain employs TRBV6-4 and TRBJ2-2, with TRBD1 matching over 8 bases. The CDR3 is 16 amino acids. V gave up 2 bases and J gave up 5 bases; unmatched junction bases: 7. Germline CDR1 MRHNA, CDR2 SNTAGT. CDR3 sequence: CASSDGGQGQTGELFF. DNA of the CDR3: TGTGCCAGCAGTGACGGAGGACAGGGTCAAACCGGGGAGCTGTTTTTT.

The V call is TRBV12-3 or TRBV12-4, the J call TRBJ2-3, with D possibly matching TRBD1 (6 bases). The V end lost 2 bases, the J end lost 4 bases, and 10 bases lay between the germline ends. The CDR3 spans 14 residues. This chain's CDR3 is CASSLQGFADTQYF. The CDR3 region has the DNA TGTGCCAGCAGTTTACAGGGGTTCGCAGATACGCAGTATTTT.

This clonotype has just a few counts. V and J are TRBV27 and TRBJ2-7; D gene uncertain. Per the germline V gene, CDR1 is MNHEY and CDR2 is SMNVEV (reference sequence). V lost 2 bases, J lost 4 bases, and 9 bases lay in between. The CDR3 totals 13 residues. DNA for the CDR3: TGTGCCAGCAGTTTACGGGTGGGGTACGAGCAGTACTTC. Its translation is CASSLRVGYEQYF.

The genes are TRBV3-1 and TRBJ1-5, with D unresolved. CDR3 length: 15 amino acids. V was trimmed by 0 bases and J by 1 base, leaving 7 bases between them. Germline V gives CDR1 LGHDT, CDR2 YNNKEL (reference sequence). CDR3 region: CASSQDLVSNQPQHF. In nucleotides, the CDR3 is TGTGCCAGCAGCCAAGATTTGGTGAGCAATCAGCCCCAGCATTTT.

The chain joins TRBV6-2 or TRBV6-3 to TRBJ2-3, with D possibly being TRBD1 or TRBD2 (6 bases each). The CDR3 sequence is 16 residues long. V lost 4 bases and J lost 5, with 19 bases in between. From germline, CDR1 is MNHEY and CDR2 SVGEGT. The CDR3 DNA sequence: TGTGCCAGCAGTTTAGTCGCACGGGGGCCGGGAGATACGCAGTATTTT. Its translation: CASSLVARGPGDTQYF.

The sample holds a few counts of this clonotype. This chain connects TRBV6-6 to TRBJ2-7, with D perhaps being TRBD1 or TRBD2 (5 bases each). The germline gives CDR1 MNHNY, CDR2 SVGAGI (reference sequence). The CDR3 sequence is 13 residues long. With 10 bases removed from V and 4 bases from J, the gap between germline ends came to 17 bases. The CDR3 bases are TGTGCCATCGGAAGGGGAACGGGGTACGAGCAGTACTTC. Amino acid sequence: CAIGRGTGYEQYF.

This clonotype was picked up one time. The chain employs TRBV7-9 and TRBJ2-3, with D maybe TRBD1 (5 bases). Trimming left V 4 bases short and J 2 bases short, with 13 bases between. Per germline, CDR1 SEHNR and CDR2 FQNEAQ (reference sequence). The CDR3 has 15 residues. CDR3 amino acids: CASSYSQGITDTQYF. Written as DNA, the CDR3 is TGTGCCAGCAGCTATAGTCAGGGTATCACAGATACGCAGTATTTT.